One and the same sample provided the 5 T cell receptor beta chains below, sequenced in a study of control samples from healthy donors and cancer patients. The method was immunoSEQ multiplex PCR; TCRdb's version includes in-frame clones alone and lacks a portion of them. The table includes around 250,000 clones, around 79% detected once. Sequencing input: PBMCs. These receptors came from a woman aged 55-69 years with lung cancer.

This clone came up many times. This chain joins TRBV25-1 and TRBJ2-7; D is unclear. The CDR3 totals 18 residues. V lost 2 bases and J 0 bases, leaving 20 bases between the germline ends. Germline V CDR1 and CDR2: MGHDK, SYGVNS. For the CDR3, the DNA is TGTGCCAGCAGTGAAGAAGGCGTAGGGCTGTCGAGCTCCTACGAGCAGTACTTC. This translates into CASSEEGVGLSSSYEQYF.

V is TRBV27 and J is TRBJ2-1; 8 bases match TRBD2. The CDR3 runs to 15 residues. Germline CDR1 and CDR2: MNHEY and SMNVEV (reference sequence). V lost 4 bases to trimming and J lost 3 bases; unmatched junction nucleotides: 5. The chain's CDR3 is CASSSATSDYNEQFF. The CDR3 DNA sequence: TGTGCCAGCAGTTCAGCGACTAGCGACTACAATGAGCAGTTCTTC.

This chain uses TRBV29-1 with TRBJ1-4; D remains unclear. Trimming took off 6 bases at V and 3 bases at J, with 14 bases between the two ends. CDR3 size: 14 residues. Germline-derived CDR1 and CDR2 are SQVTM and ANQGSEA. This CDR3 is CSVEESGANEKLFF. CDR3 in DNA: TGCAGCGTCGAGGAGTCCGGGGCTAATGAAAAACTGTTTTTT.

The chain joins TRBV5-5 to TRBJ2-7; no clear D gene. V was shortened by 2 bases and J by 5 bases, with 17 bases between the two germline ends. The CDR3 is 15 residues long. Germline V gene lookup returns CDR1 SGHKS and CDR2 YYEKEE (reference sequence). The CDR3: CASSFPAALTNEQYF. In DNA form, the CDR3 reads TGTGCCAGCAGCTTTCCCGCAGCTCTCACCAACGAGCAGTACTTC.

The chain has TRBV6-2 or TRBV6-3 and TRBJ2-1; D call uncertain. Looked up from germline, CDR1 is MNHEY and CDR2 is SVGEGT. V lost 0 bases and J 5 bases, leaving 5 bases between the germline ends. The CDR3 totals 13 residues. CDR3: CASSYSGNNEQFF. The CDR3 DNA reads TGTGCCAGCAGTTACTCAGGTAACAATGAGCAGTTCTTC.